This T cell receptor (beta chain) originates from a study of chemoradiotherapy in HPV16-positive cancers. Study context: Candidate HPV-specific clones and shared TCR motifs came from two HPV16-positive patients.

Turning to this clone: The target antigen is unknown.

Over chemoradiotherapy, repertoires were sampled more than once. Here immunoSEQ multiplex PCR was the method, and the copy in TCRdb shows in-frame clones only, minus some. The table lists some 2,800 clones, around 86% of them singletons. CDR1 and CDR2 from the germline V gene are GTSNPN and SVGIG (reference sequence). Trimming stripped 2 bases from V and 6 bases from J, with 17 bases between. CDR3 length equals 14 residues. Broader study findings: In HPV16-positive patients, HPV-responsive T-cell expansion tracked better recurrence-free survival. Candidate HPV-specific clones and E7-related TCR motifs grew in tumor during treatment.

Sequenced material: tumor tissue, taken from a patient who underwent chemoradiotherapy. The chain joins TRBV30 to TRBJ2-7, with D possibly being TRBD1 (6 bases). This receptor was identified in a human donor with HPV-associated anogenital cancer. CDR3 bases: TGTGCCTGGAGTCCTGACAGGCTAGGAGGCGAGCAGTACTTC. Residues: CAWSPDRLGGEQYF.